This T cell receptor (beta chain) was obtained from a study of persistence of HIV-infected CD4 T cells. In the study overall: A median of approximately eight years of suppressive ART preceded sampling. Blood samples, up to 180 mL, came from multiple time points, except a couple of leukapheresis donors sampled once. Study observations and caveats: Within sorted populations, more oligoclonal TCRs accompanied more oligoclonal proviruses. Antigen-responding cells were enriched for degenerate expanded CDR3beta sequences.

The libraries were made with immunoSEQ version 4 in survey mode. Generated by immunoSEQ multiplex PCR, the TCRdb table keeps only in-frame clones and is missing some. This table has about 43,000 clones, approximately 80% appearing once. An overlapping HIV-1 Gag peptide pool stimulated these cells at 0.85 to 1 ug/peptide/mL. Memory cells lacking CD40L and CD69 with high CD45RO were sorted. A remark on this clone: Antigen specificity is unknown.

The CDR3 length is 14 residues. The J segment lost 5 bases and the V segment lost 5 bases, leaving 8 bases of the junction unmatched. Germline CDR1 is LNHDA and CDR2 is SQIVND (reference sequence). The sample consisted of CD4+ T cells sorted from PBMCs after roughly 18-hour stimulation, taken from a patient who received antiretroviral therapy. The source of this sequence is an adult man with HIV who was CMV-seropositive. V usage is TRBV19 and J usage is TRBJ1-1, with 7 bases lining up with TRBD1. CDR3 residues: CASSLRQGGTEAFF. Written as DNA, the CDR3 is TGTGCCAGTAGTCTACGACAGGGTGGAACTGAAGCTTTCTTT.